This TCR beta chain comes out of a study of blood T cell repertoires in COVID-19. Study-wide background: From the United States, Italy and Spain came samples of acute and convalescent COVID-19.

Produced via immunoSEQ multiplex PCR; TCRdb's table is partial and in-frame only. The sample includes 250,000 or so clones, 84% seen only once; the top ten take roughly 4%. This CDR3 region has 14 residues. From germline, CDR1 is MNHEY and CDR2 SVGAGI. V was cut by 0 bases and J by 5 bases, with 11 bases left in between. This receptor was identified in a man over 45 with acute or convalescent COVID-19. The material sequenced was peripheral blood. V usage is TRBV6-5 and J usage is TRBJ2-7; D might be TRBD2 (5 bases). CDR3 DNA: TGTGCCAGCAGTTACTCGACTAAAGGTAACGAGCAGTACTTC. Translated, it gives CASSYSTKGNEQYF.